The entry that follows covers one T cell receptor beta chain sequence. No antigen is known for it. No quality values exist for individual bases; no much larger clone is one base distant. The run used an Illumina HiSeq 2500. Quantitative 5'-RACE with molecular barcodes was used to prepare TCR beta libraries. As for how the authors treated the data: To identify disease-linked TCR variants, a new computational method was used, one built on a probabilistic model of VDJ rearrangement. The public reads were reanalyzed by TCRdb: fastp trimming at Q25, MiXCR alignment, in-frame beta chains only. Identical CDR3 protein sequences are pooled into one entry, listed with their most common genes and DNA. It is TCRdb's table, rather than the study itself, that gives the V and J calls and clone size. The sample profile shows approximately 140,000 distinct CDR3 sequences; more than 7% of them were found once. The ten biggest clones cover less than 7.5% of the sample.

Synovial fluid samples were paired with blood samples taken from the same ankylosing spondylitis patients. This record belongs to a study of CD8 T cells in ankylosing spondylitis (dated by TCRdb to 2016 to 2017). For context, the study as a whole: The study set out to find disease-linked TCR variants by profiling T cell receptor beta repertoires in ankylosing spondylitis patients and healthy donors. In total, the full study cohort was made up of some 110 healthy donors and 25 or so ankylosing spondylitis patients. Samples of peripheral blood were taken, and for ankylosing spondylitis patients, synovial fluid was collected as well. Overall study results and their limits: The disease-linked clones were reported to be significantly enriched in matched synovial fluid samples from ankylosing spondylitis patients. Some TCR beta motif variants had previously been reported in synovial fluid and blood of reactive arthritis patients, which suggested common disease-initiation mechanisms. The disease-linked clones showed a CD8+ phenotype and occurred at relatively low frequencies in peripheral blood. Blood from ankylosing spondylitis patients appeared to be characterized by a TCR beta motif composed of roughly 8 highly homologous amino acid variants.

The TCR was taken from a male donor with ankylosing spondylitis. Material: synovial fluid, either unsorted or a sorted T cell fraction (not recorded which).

The DNA is as follows: TGCGCCAGCAGCTTGGGGACTGCTGATGAAAAACTGTTTTTT. Its amino acids are CASSLGTADEKLFF. The rearrangement combines TRBV5-1 with TRBJ1-4, with no D gene named confidently. The CDR3 numbers 14 residues from cysteine through phenylalanine. Only CDR3 DNA remains: 42 bases, in frame from the first base. CDR1 and CDR2 are drawn from the germline V gene: SGHRS, YFSETQ. V is pared back by 0 bases and J by 6 bases, with 9 bases lying between the germline termini.